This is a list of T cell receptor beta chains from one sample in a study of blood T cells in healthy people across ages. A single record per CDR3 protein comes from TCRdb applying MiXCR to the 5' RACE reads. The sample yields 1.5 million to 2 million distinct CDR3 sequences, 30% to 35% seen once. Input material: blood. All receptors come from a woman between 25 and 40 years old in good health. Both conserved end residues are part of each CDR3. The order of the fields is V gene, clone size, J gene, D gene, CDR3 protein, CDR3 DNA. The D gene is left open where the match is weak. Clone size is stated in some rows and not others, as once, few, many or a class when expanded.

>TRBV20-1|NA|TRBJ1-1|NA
CSAREARAGLNTEAFF
TGCAGTGCTAGAGAAGCCCGCGCAGGACTGAACACTGAAGCTTTCTTT
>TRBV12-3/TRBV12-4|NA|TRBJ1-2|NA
CASSLGGGGREGYTF
TGTGCCAGCAGTTTAGGTGGGGGTGGAAGGGAAGGCTACACCTTC
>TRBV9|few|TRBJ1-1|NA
CASSAVDFHLTFTQAFF
TGTGCCAGCAGCGCAGTGGACTTCCACCTCACTTTCACCCAAGCTTTCTTT
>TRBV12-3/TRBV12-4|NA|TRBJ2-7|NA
CASSYTGFGGYEQYF
TGTGCCAGCAGCTATACTGGGTTTGGCGGCTACGAGCAGTACTTC
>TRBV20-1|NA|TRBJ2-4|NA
CSARGGVGNIQYF
TGCAGTGCTAGAGGAGGTGTGGGCAACATTCAGTACTTC
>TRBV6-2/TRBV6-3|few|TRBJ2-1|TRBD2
CASIAGGSYNEQFF
TGTGCCAGCATCGCGGGGGGCTCCTACAATGAGCAGTTCTTC
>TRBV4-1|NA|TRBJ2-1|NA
CASSLDEEQPINEQFF
TGCGCCAGCAGCCTCGACGAGGAACAGCCGATCAATGAGCAGTTCTTC
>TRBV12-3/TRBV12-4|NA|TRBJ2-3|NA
CATQAGARGDTQYF
TGTGCCACCCAGGCCGGGGCGCGAGGGGATACGCAGTATTTT
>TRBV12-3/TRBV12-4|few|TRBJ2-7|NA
CASSTGTDAYEQYF
TGTGCCAGCAGTACCGGGACCGATGCCTACGAGCAGTACTTC
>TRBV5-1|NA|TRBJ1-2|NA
CASSPGGDTSYGYTF
TGCGCCAGCAGCCCGGGAGGGGACACGTCCTATGGCTACACCTTC
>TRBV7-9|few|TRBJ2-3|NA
CASSFSARGGTDTQYF
TGTGCCAGCAGCTTTAGTGCGAGGGGGGGAACAGATACGCAGTATTTT
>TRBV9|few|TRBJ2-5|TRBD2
CASSVTSGRLGETQYF
TGTGCCAGCAGCGTGACTAGCGGGAGGTTGGGAGAGACCCAGTACTTC
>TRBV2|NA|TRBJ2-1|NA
CASSEDGSGNNEQFF
TGTGCCAGCAGTGAAGACGGGTCGGGGAACAATGAGCAGTTCTTC
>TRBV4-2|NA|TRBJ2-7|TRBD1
CANSPRGGQGLFGEQYF
TGTGCCAACAGCCCAAGGGGTGGACAGGGGCTTTTCGGCGAGCAGTACTTC
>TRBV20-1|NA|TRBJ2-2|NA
CSATGAGELFF
TGCAGTGCCACGGGAGCCGGGGAGCTGTTTTTT
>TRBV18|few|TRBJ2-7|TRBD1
CASSPTLQGYEQYF
TGTGCCAGCTCACCGACTCTACAGGGGTACGAGCAGTACTTC
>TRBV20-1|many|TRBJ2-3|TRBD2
CSAPRTSGIDTQYF
TGCAGTGCTCCTCGGACTAGCGGGATTGATACGCAGTATTTT
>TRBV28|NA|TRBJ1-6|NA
CASSSLGNNSPLHF
TGTGCCAGCAGCAGCCTGGGTAATAATTCACCCCTCCACTTT
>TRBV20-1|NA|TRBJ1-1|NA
CSARAGANTEAFF
TGCAGTGCTAGAGCGGGCGCGAACACTGAAGCTTTCTTT
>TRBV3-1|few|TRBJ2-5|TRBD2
CASSQGLAGGSETQYF
TGTGCCAGCAGCCAAGGACTAGCGGGAGGTTCAGAGACCCAGTACTTC
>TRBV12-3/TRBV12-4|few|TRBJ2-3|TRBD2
CASSSGLAGVRDLTDTQYF
TGTGCCAGCAGTTCAGGACTAGCGGGAGTCCGGGATCTCACAGATACGCAGTATTTT
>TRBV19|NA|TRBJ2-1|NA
CASSIIQTQALYNEQFF
TGTGCCAGTAGTATTATACAGACTCAGGCGCTCTACAATGAGCAGTTCTTC
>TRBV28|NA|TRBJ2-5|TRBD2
CASSLTREEETQYF
TGTGCCAGCAGTTTAACCCGGGAGGAAGAGACCCAGTACTTC
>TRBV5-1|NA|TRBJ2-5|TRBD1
CASTVGDREVETQYF
TGCGCCAGCACCGTAGGGGACAGGGAAGTGGAGACCCAGTACTTC
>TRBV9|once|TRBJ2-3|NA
CASGPLKETDTQYF
TGTGCCAGCGGCCCACTCAAGGAAACAGATACGCAGTATTTT
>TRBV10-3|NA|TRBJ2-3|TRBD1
CAIRGGQGSADTQYF
TGTGCCATCAGGGGGGGACAGGGGAGTGCAGATACGCAGTATTTT
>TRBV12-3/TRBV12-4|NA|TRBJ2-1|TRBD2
CASRAGATYNEQFF
TGTGCCAGCAGAGCGGGGGCGACGTACAATGAGCAGTTCTTC
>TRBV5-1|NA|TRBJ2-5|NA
CASSLGTIGETQYF
TGCGCCAGCAGCTTGGGGACTATCGGGGAGACCCAGTACTTC
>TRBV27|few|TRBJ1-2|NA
CASSPRNSNYGYTF
TGTGCCAGCAGTCCAAGGAACTCTAACTATGGCTACACCTTC
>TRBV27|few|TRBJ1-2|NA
CASRKDGVSYGYTF
TGTGCCAGCAGAAAGGACGGGGTCTCCTATGGCTACACCTTC
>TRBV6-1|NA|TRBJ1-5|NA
CASSDVDQPQHF
TGTGCCAGCAGTGATGTAGATCAGCCCCAGCATTTT